Detailed here is one T cell receptor (beta chain). What it binds is not known. Here immunoSEQ multiplex PCR was the method, and the copy in TCRdb shows in-frame clones only, minus some. The sample has 90,000 to 150,000 clones, 58% seen once. These data originate in a study of cytotoxic CD8 clonotypes in ibrutinib-treated CLL. Study-wide context: Response samples were taken after a median of about 12 months on treatment, range 6 to 36. General observations from the study: At baseline, clonality was higher than in age-matched healthy donors and correlated with CD8+ counts. Timing of sampling differed between sustained-remission and progressing patients. Among the clonotypes, public ones were uncommon and contracted or held stable on treatment.

Germline V gives CDR1 MNHNS, CDR2 SASEGT. Deletions cut 6 bases from V and 3 bases from J, with 12 bases between. The CDR3 contains 14 residues. The sequence derives from a human donor with chronic lymphocytic leukemia. The specimen comprised PBMCs, sampled after 24 months of ibrutinib treatment. This chain links TRBV6-1 with TRBJ2-4; D perhaps matches TRBD1 (6 bases). The CDR3: CASRRGSDKNIQYF. Written as DNA, the CDR3 is TGTGCCAGCAGAAGGGGGTCGGACAAAAACATTCAGTACTTC.